This passage covers 7 T cell receptor beta chains from one sample sequenced in a study of T cell repertoires in cytomegalovirus infection (dated by TCRdb to about 2019). TCRdb records Illumina HiSeq 1500 as the sequencer. TCRdb reanalyzed the raw reads on its own, using fastp at Q25 for trimming and MiXCR for clone calling, and kept in-frame beta chains. A single entry per CDR3 protein holds the most common genes and DNA from its merged rows. Counted in this sample were roughly 860,000 distinct CDR3 sequences; over 25% of them appeared once. The ten largest clonotypes hold approximately 13% of the sample. The treatment or condition tag for this specimen amounts to: in vitro stimulation with specific CMV peptide epitopes to enrich CMV-specific T cells. Antigens of these TCRs are unknown. The specimen comprised cultured CD8+ T cells from PBMCs, sampled from culture after CMV antigen stimulation. The receptors derive from a human donor in good health (CMV status not recorded). Some clones in this sample may be carry-over from other donors' samples.

This clonotype was counted only a few times. The chain is built from TRBV7-6 and TRBJ2-1, with 11 bases aligning to TRBD2. The CDR3 totals 16 residues. The germline V gene encodes CDR1 SGHVS and CDR2 FNYEAQ. The J segment lost 4 bases and the V segment lost 5 bases, leaving 7 bases of the junction unmatched. The CDR3 here is CASSHSGLAGYNEQFF. CDR3 coding DNA: TGTGCCAGCAGCCATTCCGGACTAGCGGGTTACAATGAGCAGTTCTTC.

This clonotype was detected many times. In DNA form, the CDR3 reads TGTGCCAGCAGTTTGGCCCAGGGGGCTCCTGAAAAACTGTTTTTT. This codes for CASSLAQGAPEKLFF. The genes are TRBV27 and TRBJ1-4; 8 bases align to TRBD1. Per the germline V gene, CDR1 is MNHEY and CDR2 is SMNVEV (reference sequence). V shed 3 bases and J 7 bases; nucleotides not matched to a gene: 7. This CDR3 is 15 amino acids long.

This clonotype was detected a few times. The chain's CDR3 is CASSLGGRPSEKLFF. The CDR3 DNA follows: TGTGCCAGCAGCTTAGGGGGACGGCCAAGTGAAAAACTGTTTTTT. J is TRBJ1-4 and V is TRBV7-9, with D possibly being TRBD1 (5 bases). Per germline, CDR1 SEHNR and CDR2 FQNEAQ (reference sequence). The CDR3 length is 15 residues. V was trimmed by 1 base and J by 7 bases, leaving 13 bases between them.

The chain combines TRBV7-6 with TRBJ1-1; D call uncertain. The V end lost 3 bases, the J end lost 4 bases, and 9 bases lay between the germline ends. This CDR3 has 13 residues. From germline, CDR1 is SGHVS and CDR2 FNYEAQ. The CDR3 coding sequence is TGTGCCAGCAGCTTGAACATCGCCACTGAAGCTTTCTTT. Its protein product is CASSLNIATEAFF.

This clonotype was counted a few times. This chain connects TRBV6-1 to TRBJ2-4; D unclear. This CDR3 has 15 residues. CDR1 is MNHNS, CDR2 SASEGT, per germline. The germline V and J ends were trimmed by 7 bases and 1 base, with 14 bases remaining between them. CDR3 residues: CASNQPKGAKNIQYF. Written as DNA, the CDR3 is TGTGCCAGCAATCAACCTAAAGGGGCCAAAAACATTCAGTACTTC.

V and J are TRBV19 and TRBJ1-5; maybe TRBD1 (5 bases). Germline CDR1 LNHDA, CDR2 SQIVND (reference sequence). This CDR3 comprises 16 residues. Trimming pared 3 bases from V and 3 bases from J, leaving 15 bases between. The CDR3 loop reads CASSIEAGRLNQPQHF. The CDR3 bases are TGTGCCAGTAGTATTGAGGCAGGGAGGCTCAATCAGCCCCAGCATTTT.

In this sample, this clonotype turned up many times. The gene calls are TRBV7-2 and TRBJ1-1; no reliable D call. The CDR3 contains 13 residues. Trimming left V 4 bases short and J 2 bases short, with 8 bases between. Germline V lookup: CDR1 SGHTA, CDR2 FQGNSA. The DNA for the CDR3 is TGTGCCAGCAGCTCAACCCCTAACACTGAAGCTTTCTTT. It translates to CASSSTPNTEAFF.